A selection of T cell receptor beta chains follows, all from one sample in a study of shared clonotypes between healthy human individuals. Repertoires were generated with immunoSEQ multiplex PCR, while TCRdb's copy carries only in-frame clones and drops some. Counted here are around 1,000,000 clones, approximately 77% occurring once; the ten biggest clones make up about 0.94%. The specimen was memory CD4+ T cells from PBMCs. These receptors were obtained from a man aged 18 to 29 in good health. Some clones in this sample may be carry-over from other donors' samples. Both conserved end residues are part of each CDR3. A D gene is named only where the DNA matches it firmly. Where a row states a size, it is once, few, many or the class of an expanded clone; other rows omit it.

d_gene: NA
j_gene: TRBJ2-7
v_gene: TRBV5-1
abundance: NA
CDR3aa: CASRPDGGEQYF
CDR3nt: TGCGCCAGCAGACCTGACGGGGGAGAGCAGTACTTC

d_gene: NA
j_gene: TRBJ2-2
v_gene: TRBV5-1
abundance: once
CDR3aa: CASSPLPPGNTGELFF
CDR3nt: TGCGCCAGCAGCCCTTTACCCCCCGGGAACACCGGGGAGCTGTTTTTT

d_gene: TRBD1
j_gene: TRBJ1-2
v_gene: TRBV18
abundance: NA
CDR3aa: CASSQGTGGDGYTF
CDR3nt: TGTGCCAGCTCACAGGGGACAGGGGGCGATGGCTACACCTTC

d_gene: NA
j_gene: TRBJ1-5
v_gene: TRBV10-2
abundance: few
CDR3aa: CASSDLTRRGNQPQHF
CDR3nt: TGCGCCAGCAGTGACCTAACCCGGAGGGGCAATCAGCCCCAGCATTTT

d_gene: TRBD2
j_gene: TRBJ2-2
v_gene: TRBV7-6
abundance: NA
CDR3aa: CASSQWEREGTGELFF
CDR3nt: TGTGCCAGCAGCCAATGGGAGCGGGAGGGAACCGGGGAGCTGTTTTTT

d_gene: NA
j_gene: TRBJ1-2
v_gene: TRBV6-6
abundance: NA
CDR3aa: CASFTGGRNYGYTF
CDR3nt: TGTGCCAGCTTTACCGGGGGACGTAACTATGGCTACACCTTC

d_gene: NA
j_gene: TRBJ2-5
v_gene: TRBV5-1
abundance: NA
CDR3aa: CASSPMGGWETQYF
CDR3nt: TGCGCCAGCAGTCCGATGGGGGGCTGGGAGACCCAGTACTTC

d_gene: TRBD2
j_gene: TRBJ2-7
v_gene: TRBV29-1
abundance: NA
CDR3aa: CSVEVLAGDTRGGEQYF
CDR3nt: TGCAGCGTTGAAGTTCTAGCGGGAGACACCCGGGGGGGCGAGCAGTACTTC

d_gene: NA
j_gene: TRBJ1-1
v_gene: TRBV28
abundance: NA
CDR3aa: CASTWGMGTEAFF
CDR3nt: TGTGCCAGCACCTGGGGTATGGGCACTGAAGCTTTCTTT

d_gene: TRBD2
j_gene: TRBJ2-4
v_gene: TRBV28
abundance: NA
CDR3aa: CASGGLAGGGWAKNIQYF
CDR3nt: TGTGCCAGCGGGGGACTAGCGGGAGGAGGTTGGGCCAAAAACATTCAGTACTTC

d_gene: NA
j_gene: TRBJ2-3
v_gene: TRBV28
abundance: NA
CDR3aa: CASSGSGTGHWDTQYF
CDR3nt: TGTGCCAGCAGTGGGTCCGGGACGGGGCATTGGGATACGCAGTATTTT

d_gene: TRBD2
j_gene: TRBJ2-7
v_gene: TRBV18
abundance: NA
CDR3aa: CASSPPASGSRYEQYF
CDR3nt: TGTGCCAGCTCACCACCGGCTAGCGGGAGTAGGTACGAGCAGTACTTC

d_gene: NA
j_gene: TRBJ2-1
v_gene: TRBV9
abundance: few
CDR3aa: CASRAGMNNEQFF
CDR3nt: TGTGCCAGCAGGGCGGGGATGAACAATGAGCAGTTCTTC

d_gene: TRBD2
j_gene: TRBJ2-3
v_gene: TRBV28
abundance: NA
CDR3aa: CASSAFRLAGVGFGSTDTQYF
CDR3nt: TGTGCCAGCAGTGCCTTCAGACTAGCGGGAGTCGGTTTTGGAAGCACAGATACGCAGTATTTT

d_gene: NA
j_gene: TRBJ2-7
v_gene: TRBV5-6
abundance: once
CDR3aa: CASRLGKGRSYEQYF
CDR3nt: TGTGCCAGCAGGCTCGGGAAAGGGAGGTCCTACGAGCAGTACTTC

d_gene: TRBD1
j_gene: TRBJ2-7
v_gene: TRBV7-9
abundance: NA
CDR3aa: CASSPEGQGETYEQYF
CDR3nt: TGTGCCAGCAGCCCCGAGGGGCAGGGGGAAACTTACGAGCAGTACTTC

d_gene: NA
j_gene: TRBJ2-7
v_gene: TRBV28
abundance: NA
CDR3aa: CASSFLVGAYEQYF
CDR3nt: TGTGCCAGCAGTTTCTTGGTCGGAGCCTACGAGCAGTACTTC

d_gene: NA
j_gene: TRBJ1-1
v_gene: TRBV28
abundance: NA
CDR3aa: CASRRGGEDTEAFF
CDR3nt: TGTGCCAGCAGACGCGGGGGGGAGGACACTGAAGCTTTCTTT

d_gene: NA
j_gene: TRBJ2-2
v_gene: TRBV27
abundance: NA
CDR3aa: CASSLSPVWGGELFF
CDR3nt: TGTGCCAGCAGTTTATCCCCTGTATGGGGCGGGGAGCTGTTTTTT

d_gene: NA
j_gene: TRBJ2-1
v_gene: TRBV7-3
abundance: NA
CDR3aa: CASSYPPGEQFF
CDR3nt: TGTGCCAGCAGCTACCCCCCGGGTGAGCAGTTCTTC

d_gene: NA
j_gene: TRBJ1-2
v_gene: TRBV28
abundance: NA
CDR3aa: CASTWAGPNYGYTF
CDR3nt: TGTGCCAGCACCTGGGCCGGACCTAACTATGGCTACACCTTC

d_gene: NA
j_gene: TRBJ2-7
v_gene: TRBV11-1
abundance: few
CDR3aa: CASSLYGPYEQYF
CDR3nt: TGTGCCAGCAGCTTATATGGGCCCTACGAGCAGTACTTC

d_gene: NA
j_gene: TRBJ1-1
v_gene: TRBV6-5
abundance: NA
CDR3aa: CASSLQGYTEAFF
CDR3nt: TGTGCCAGCAGCCTACAGGGTTACACTGAAGCTTTCTTT

d_gene: TRBD2
j_gene: TRBJ2-1
v_gene: TRBV2
abundance: NA
CDR3aa: CASELAAAAQNEQFF
CDR3nt: TGTGCCAGCGAACTAGCGGCTGCGGCTCAGAATGAGCAGTTCTTC

d_gene: NA
j_gene: TRBJ2-1
v_gene: TRBV29-1
abundance: NA
CDR3aa: CSALEGGSSYNEQFF
CDR3nt: TGCAGCGCTCTCGAAGGCGGAAGCTCCTACAATGAGCAGTTCTTC

d_gene: NA
j_gene: TRBJ1-5
v_gene: TRBV19
abundance: NA
CDR3aa: CASNPGVRQPQHF
CDR3nt: TGTGCCAGTAATCCAGGGGTTCGACAGCCCCAGCATTTT

d_gene: NA
j_gene: TRBJ1-4
v_gene: TRBV2
abundance: once
CDR3aa: CASISMGTGGENRRLFF
CDR3nt: TGTGCCAGCATTTCGATGGGAACGGGTGGAGAAAATCGGAGGCTGTTTTTT

d_gene: TRBD2
j_gene: TRBJ2-1
v_gene: TRBV5-1
abundance: few
CDR3aa: CASSPSSGRAFEQFF
CDR3nt: TGCGCCAGCAGCCCCTCTAGCGGGAGGGCTTTTGAGCAGTTCTTC

d_gene: TRBD1
j_gene: TRBJ1-1
v_gene: TRBV9
abundance: NA
CDR3aa: CASSTGQGRAFF
CDR3nt: TGTGCCAGCAGCACTGGACAGGGGAGAGCTTTCTTT

d_gene: NA
j_gene: TRBJ1-2
v_gene: TRBV5-1
abundance: NA
CDR3aa: CASSLMGSSRYTYGYTF
CDR3nt: TGCGCCAGCAGCTTGATGGGCAGCTCCCGATACACCTATGGCTACACCTTC

d_gene: NA
j_gene: TRBJ2-3
v_gene: TRBV5-5
abundance: NA
CDR3aa: CASSGGTRFTDTQYF
CDR3nt: TGTGCCAGCAGCGGCGGGACCCGATTCACAGATACGCAGTATTTT

d_gene: NA
j_gene: TRBJ1-1
v_gene: TRBV7-9
abundance: NA
CDR3aa: CASSLSADTEAFF
CDR3nt: TGTGCCAGCAGCTTGTCTGCGGACACTGAAGCTTTCTTT

d_gene: TRBD1
j_gene: TRBJ1-2
v_gene: TRBV5-4
abundance: NA
CDR3aa: CASSTRTGSNYGYTF
CDR3nt: TGTGCCAGCAGCACCCGGACAGGCTCCAACTATGGCTACACCTTC

d_gene: TRBD2
j_gene: TRBJ2-1
v_gene: TRBV11-2
abundance: NA
CDR3aa: CASSGTSGSNEQFF
CDR3nt: TGTGCCAGCAGCGGGACTAGCGGGAGCAATGAGCAGTTCTTC

d_gene: TRBD1
j_gene: TRBJ2-4
v_gene: TRBV7-8
abundance: NA
CDR3aa: CASSNSPLQGSAKNIQYF
CDR3nt: TGTGCCAGCAGCAATTCCCCATTACAGGGGTCAGCCAAAAACATTCAGTACTTC

d_gene: NA
j_gene: TRBJ2-1
v_gene: TRBV4-1
abundance: once
CDR3aa: CASSQDPVAFYNEQFF
CDR3nt: TGCGCCAGCAGCCAAGACCCAGTTGCCTTCTACAATGAGCAGTTCTTC

d_gene: NA
j_gene: TRBJ2-7
v_gene: TRBV7-8
abundance: NA
CDR3aa: CASSSRDSPLYEQYF
CDR3nt: TGTGCCAGCAGCTCCCGGGACTCTCCCCTCTACGAGCAGTACTTC

d_gene: NA
j_gene: TRBJ2-5
v_gene: TRBV28
abundance: NA
CDR3aa: CASSPLVGRETQYF
CDR3nt: TGTGCCAGCAGTCCCTTAGTAGGGCGAGAGACCCAGTACTTC

d_gene: NA
j_gene: TRBJ2-3
v_gene: TRBV10-3
abundance: NA
CDR3aa: CAIAGVHTDTQYF
CDR3nt: TGTGCCATTGCAGGGGTCCACACAGATACGCAGTATTTT

d_gene: NA
j_gene: TRBJ2-1
v_gene: TRBV4-1
abundance: NA
CDR3aa: CASSQDAGKAHNEQFF
CDR3nt: TGCGCCAGCAGCCAAGATGCAGGGAAGGCCCACAATGAGCAGTTCTTC

d_gene: NA
j_gene: TRBJ2-5
v_gene: TRBV2
abundance: NA
CDR3aa: CASTQGWGQETQYF
CDR3nt: TGTGCCAGCACCCAGGGGTGGGGACAAGAGACCCAGTACTTC

d_gene: NA
j_gene: TRBJ1-1
v_gene: TRBV5-6
abundance: few
CDR3aa: CASSQLTLNTEAFF
CDR3nt: TGTGCCAGCAGCCAATTGACCCTGAACACTGAAGCTTTCTTT

d_gene: NA
j_gene: TRBJ1-6
v_gene: TRBV4-1
abundance: NA
CDR3aa: CASSQERKGTPLHF
CDR3nt: TGCGCCAGCAGCCAAGAACGGAAGGGGACACCCCTCCACTTT

d_gene: NA
j_gene: TRBJ1-5
v_gene: TRBV5-6
abundance: NA
CDR3aa: CASSIWGGQVHQPQHF
CDR3nt: TGTGCCAGCAGCATCTGGGGGGGGCAGGTCCATCAGCCCCAGCATTTT

d_gene: NA
j_gene: TRBJ1-2
v_gene: TRBV29-1
abundance: NA
CDR3aa: CSVEGVATNYGYTF
CDR3nt: TGCAGCGTTGAAGGGGTCGCGACTAACTATGGCTACACCTTC

d_gene: NA
j_gene: TRBJ2-7
v_gene: TRBV7-9
abundance: once
CDR3aa: CASSLQGRGNKLYEQYF
CDR3nt: TGTGCCAGCAGCCTTCAGGGGCGGGGGAACAAACTCTACGAGCAGTACTTC

d_gene: TRBD2
j_gene: TRBJ2-1
v_gene: TRBV7-8
abundance: NA
CDR3aa: CASSLAGGLYNEQFF
CDR3nt: TGTGCCAGCAGCCTAGCGGGAGGGCTCTACAATGAGCAGTTCTTC

d_gene: TRBD2
j_gene: TRBJ2-1
v_gene: TRBV10-3
abundance: NA
CDR3aa: CAISERSGSSYNEQFF
CDR3nt: TGTGCCATCAGTGAACGTAGCGGGAGTTCCTACAATGAGCAGTTCTTC

d_gene: TRBD2
j_gene: TRBJ2-2
v_gene: TRBV11-2
abundance: once
CDR3aa: CASSSIAGRTGELFF
CDR3nt: TGTGCCAGCAGCTCTATAGCGGGAAGGACCGGGGAGCTGTTTTTT

d_gene: NA
j_gene: TRBJ1-1
v_gene: TRBV6-5
abundance: few
CDR3aa: CASSYYQNTEAFF
CDR3nt: TGTGCCAGCAGTTACTATCAGAACACTGAAGCTTTCTTT

d_gene: NA
j_gene: TRBJ2-2
v_gene: TRBV2
abundance: NA
CDR3aa: CASSGPVTNTGELFF
CDR3nt: TGTGCCAGCAGTGGACCAGTGACGAACACCGGGGAGCTGTTTTTT